A selection of T cell receptor beta chains follows, all from one sample in a study of cytomegalovirus exposure and HLA in healthy donors. Clones were read by immunoSEQ multiplex PCR, and TCRdb kept only the in-frame ones, dropping some. The sample has roughly 140,000 clones; more than 75% are singletons. Specimen: PBMCs. All receptors come from a man aged 18 to 29 in good health and CMV-seropositive. CDR3s include the opening cysteine and the closing phenylalanine or tryptophan. D genes are given only for firm matches. Clone sizes are given selectively: once, few, many, or a class where the clone is expanded.

clone_size d_call j_call v_call cdr3_nt cdr3_aa
- - TRBJ1-1 TRBV5-4 TGTGCCAGCAGCTTGGTTCGCGGGAACACTGAAGCTTTCTTT CASSLVRGNTEAFF
few - TRBJ1-1 TRBV10-3 TGTGCCATCAGTGACTTCAACACTGAAGCTTTCTTT CAISDFNTEAFF
- TRBD1 TRBJ1-1 TRBV2 TGTGCCAGCAGTGAGCCTGGCAGGGGGAGGACTGACACTGAAGCTTTCTTT CASSEPGRGRTDTEAFF
once TRBD1 TRBJ1-2 TRBV5-4 TGTGCCAGCAGCGTGGACAGGGTATACGGCTACACCTTC CASSVDRVYGYTF
- TRBD1 TRBJ1-6 TRBV5-1 TGCGCCAGCAGCCCAGGGACAGGGGGCGGCTCACCCCTCCACTTT CASSPGTGGGSPLHF
- TRBD2 TRBJ2-7 TRBV6-1 TGTGCCAGCAGTGAGACGCCGGGACTAGCGGGCTACGAGCAGTACTTC CASSETPGLAGYEQYF
- TRBD1 TRBJ1-2 TRBV4-1 TGCGCTAGTGGGACAGCGCGCTCTAACTATGGCTACACCTTC CASGTARSNYGYTF
- TRBD1 TRBJ1-4 TRBV5-1 TGCGCCAGCAGCTTGGTGGGACAGCCTAATGAAAAACTGTTTTTT CASSLVGQPNEKLFF
few - TRBJ1-6 TRBV5-1 TGCGCCAGCAGCCAGCTGGACTGGAATTCACCCCTCCACTTT CASSQLDWNSPLHF
- - TRBJ2-7 TRBV15 TGTGCCACCAGCACGGGAGTTTACTACGAGCAGTACTTC CATSTGVYYEQYF
- TRBD2 TRBJ2-3 TRBV30 TGTGCCTGGAGTCGGTTCCTGGCGGGAGATTCACGAGATACGCAGTATTTT CAWSRFLAGDSRDTQYF
once - TRBJ2-7 TRBV5-6 TGTGCCAGCAGCCCCTGGGACTCCCCCTACGAGCAGTACTTC CASSPWDSPYEQYF
- - TRBJ2-7 TRBV21-1 TGTGCCAGCAGCAGGGGTGAACTGACAGGGGGCGACTACGAGCAGTACTTC CASSRGELTGGDYEQYF
once - TRBJ1-5 TRBV6-5 TGTGCCAGCAGTTACCAAACAGGCAATCAGCCCCAGCATTTT CASSYQTGNQPQHF